This is a list of T cell receptor beta chains from one sample in a study of T-cell reconstitution after alpha-beta-depleted transplantation in children. MiXCR was run by TCRdb on the PCR reads, yielding one entry per CDR3 protein. The sample yields around 370,000 distinct CDR3 sequences, around 15% seen once. The sample was PBMCs, mostly from graft donor cells, taken 360 days after TCRalphabeta/CD19-depleted stem cell transplant. Receptors were obtained from a male patient between 2 and 10 years old who had a stem cell transplant for acute lymphoblastic leukemia, so the T cells may come from the graft donor. The conserved cysteine and the conserved F or W are not part of the CDR3 here. Not every row has a clone size; where given, it reads once, few, many or a size class.

size: many; V: TRBV27; CDR3: ASTRGVTLSWEQY
size: -; V: TRBV9; CDR3: ASSVGGTKETQY
size: few; V: TRBV20-1; CDR3: SAIPGQRYNEQF
size: -; V: TRBV19; CDR3: ASSINGGSGETQY
size: few; V: TRBV2; CDR3: ASSPRQYSPGGYT
size: few; V: TRBV25-1; CDR3: ASGDRNYGYT
size: -; V: TRBV20-1; CDR3: SAFHLGQGTYNEQF
size: -; V: TRBV28; CDR3: ASSYAVEHTDTQY
size: -; V: TRBV3-1; CDR3: ASSPAQGPSEKLF
size: many; V: TRBV12-3/TRBV12-4; CDR3: ASSLQSGVNSPLH
size: -; V: TRBV4-3; CDR3: ASSPYARGDTQY
size: -; V: TRBV4-1; CDR3: ASSQTRWDEKLF
size: -; V: TRBV4-3; CDR3: ASSQTAGAYNEQF